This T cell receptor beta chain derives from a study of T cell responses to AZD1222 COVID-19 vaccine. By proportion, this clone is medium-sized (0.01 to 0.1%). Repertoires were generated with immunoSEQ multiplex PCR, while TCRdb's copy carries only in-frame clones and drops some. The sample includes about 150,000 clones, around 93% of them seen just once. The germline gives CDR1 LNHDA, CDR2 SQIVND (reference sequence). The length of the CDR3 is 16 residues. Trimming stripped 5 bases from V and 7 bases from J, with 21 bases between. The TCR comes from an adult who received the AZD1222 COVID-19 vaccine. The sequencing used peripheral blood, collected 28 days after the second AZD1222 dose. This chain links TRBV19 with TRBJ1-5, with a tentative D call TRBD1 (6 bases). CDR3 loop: CASSPLRGGARQPQHF. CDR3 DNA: TGTGCCAGTAGTCCCCTCCGGGGGGGGGCGCGGCAGCCCCAGCATTTT.